This TCR beta chain originates from a study of cytomegalovirus exposure and HLA in healthy donors. Study results and caveats: Presence/absence analyses assumed roughly uniform sequencing depth across donors. A list of roughly 180 TCR beta chains associated with cytomegalovirus was given.

Points on this clone: The antigen is not known.

Researchers ran the PCR with 60 Vbeta and 13 Jbeta primers. Only in-frame clones appear in the TCRdb table, and some are missing; sequencing was by immunoSEQ multiplex PCR. The sample has around 180,000 clones, about 77% seen once. Trimming took off 5 bases at V and 4 bases at J, with 7 bases between the two ends. The CDR3 is 12 amino acids. The germline V gene has CDR1 SNHLY and CDR2 FYNNEI. The sequence derives from a man aged 55 to 69 in good health and CMV-seronegative. Sequencing input: PBMCs. J is TRBJ2-3 and V is TRBV2; D not resolved. The CDR3 reads CASSLGADTQYF. The CDR3 DNA is TGTGCCAGCAGTCTCGGAGCAGATACGCAGTATTTT.